This TCR beta chain originates from a study of T cells in Graves' hyperthyroidism and ophthalmopathy. There were TCR beta CDR3 regions amplified from RNA transcripts. The TCR CDR3 was amplified in a first-round RT-PCR using the HTBI primer set. MiXCR, run by TCRdb on the multiplex PCR reads, gives a single entry per CDR3 protein. This table has around 690,000 distinct CDR3 sequences, around 20% appearing once. Those patients with uncontrolled infection, other autoimmune disease, pregnancy or lactation were excluded. This clonotype has at least ten counts. Antigen specificity is unknown. Trimming took 1 base from V and 5 from J; bases not matched to a gene: 11. This CDR3 comprises 15 residues. The germline V gene encodes CDR1 DFQATT and CDR2 SNEGSKA (reference sequence). Study-wide points: Appearing also in blood were most of the thyroid clonotypes expanded above 0.001. Before onset, ophthalmopathy was predicted by the model a median approximately 6.6 months earlier.

The TCR sequence derives from a young man with Graves' ophthalmopathy. The sequenced material came from blood. This chain uses TRBV20-1 with TRBJ2-7, with TRBD1 matching 7 bases. Written as DNA, the CDR3 is TGCAGTGCTAGAGGTGGTGACAGGGCCACAGACGAGCAGTACTTC. This gives the protein CSARGGDRATDEQYF.